The rows below give T cell receptor beta chains drawn from one sample of a study of blood T cells in healthy people across ages. TCRdb analysed the 5' RACE reads with MiXCR anew, one entry per CDR3 protein. The repertoire has 1.5 million to 2 million distinct CDR3 sequences, roughly 32% of them found once; the top ten carry roughly 12%. The sequencing input was blood. The receptors derive from a woman aged 25 to 39 in good health. The CDR3 runs from the conserved cysteine through the conserved F or W. A D gene is named only where the DNA matches it firmly. Where a row states a size, it is once, few, many or the class of an expanded clone; other rows omit it.

V	D	J	size	CDR3	DNA
TRBV12-3/TRBV12-4	-	TRBJ1-1	many	CASSFRGSTEAFF	TGTGCCAGCAGCTTCCGGGGGTCCACTGAAGCTTTCTTT
TRBV5-1	TRBD2	TRBJ2-1	-	CASRIGGGPQETQFF	TGCGCCAGCAGGATCGGGGGAGGGCCGCAAGAGACCCAGTTCTTC
TRBV30	-	TRBJ1-5	-	CAWSVGMYRPGDNQPQHF	TGTGCCTGGAGTGTAGGAATGTATCGCCCAGGGGACAATCAGCCCCAGCATTTT
TRBV27	-	TRBJ2-5	many	CASSYREFGETQYF	TGTGCCAGCAGCTATCGGGAGTTCGGAGAGACCCAGTACTTC
TRBV4-1	-	TRBJ1-6	few	CASSQRGPADSYNSPLHF	TGCGCCAGCAGCCAACGAGGACCGGCCGACTCCTATAATTCACCCCTCCACTTT
TRBV10-3	-	TRBJ2-7	few	CAISSTKTDSYEQYF	TGTGCCATCTCTAGTACCAAGACAGACTCCTACGAGCAGTACTTC
TRBV10-3	TRBD1	TRBJ2-5	-	CAIRDRGETQYF	TGTGCCATCAGGGACAGGGGAGAGACCCAGTACTTC
TRBV14	-	TRBJ1-6	few	CASSQGAYNSPLHF	TGTGCCAGCAGCCAAGGAGCTTATAATTCACCCCTCCACTTT
TRBV5-4	-	TRBJ1-2	-	CASSLRTDSSYGYTF	TGTGCCAGCAGCCTCCGGACAGACTCGTCCTATGGCTACACCTTC
TRBV6-1	TRBD2	TRBJ2-3	few	CASSEALPGGRDTQYF	TGTGCCAGCAGTGAAGCTCTCCCGGGAGGGCGAGATACGCAGTATTTT
TRBV10-3	TRBD1	TRBJ2-7	many	CAIRPTGGFYEQYF	TGTGCCATCAGGCCGACAGGGGGCTTCTACGAGCAGTACTTC
TRBV20-1	-	TRBJ2-1	-	CSAREDQGRLSYNEQFF	TGCAGTGCTAGAGAGGACCAGGGACGGTTGTCCTACAATGAGCAGTTCTTC
TRBV18	TRBD2	TRBJ2-3	-	CASSLASGELRTDTQYF	TGTGCCAGCTCATTAGCTAGCGGAGAACTACGCACAGATACGCAGTATTTT
TRBV20-1	-	TRBJ1-5	once	CSARFGWNSNQPQHF	TGCAGTGCTAGGTTCGGGTGGAATAGCAATCAGCCCCAGCATTTT
TRBV29-1	-	TRBJ2-3	-	CSVEDKLSTDTQYF	TGCAGCGTTGAGGATAAGTTAAGCACAGATACGCAGTATTTT
TRBV10-3	-	TRBJ2-2	few	CASQDRQALNTGELFF	TGTGCCAGCCAAGACCGACAGGCTCTAAACACCGGGGAGCTGTTTTTT
TRBV7-9	-	TRBJ1-4	-	CASSPKWGLGSEKLFF	TGTGCCAGCAGCCCCAAGTGGGGGCTGGGGAGTGAAAAACTGTTTTTT
TRBV7-2	-	TRBJ2-7	-	CASSIQDFAYEQYF	TGTGCCAGCAGCATCCAGGACTTTGCCTACGAGCAGTACTTC
TRBV5-1	TRBD1	TRBJ2-7	-	CASSFPGTGEYEQYF	TGCGCCAGCAGCTTTCCCGGGACAGGGGAATACGAGCAGTACTTC
TRBV20-1	-	TRBJ2-1	few	CSARVGGPSYNEQFF	TGCAGTGCTAGAGTCGGAGGGCCCTCCTACAATGAGCAGTTCTTC
TRBV20-1	-	TRBJ1-2	few	CSATEQKSPGPFLSNYGYTF	TGCAGTGCCACCGAACAAAAAAGCCCGGGACCCTTTCTCTCTAACTATGGCTACACCTTC
TRBV7-8	-	TRBJ1-6	-	CASSQDWGFRAYNSPLHF	TGTGCCAGCAGCCAGGACTGGGGCTTTAGAGCCTATAATTCACCCCTCCACTTT
TRBV6-2/TRBV6-3	TRBD2	TRBJ2-5	-	CASSSGTSEPREQYF	TGTGCCAGCAGCTCAGGGACTAGCGAACCGCGAGAGCAGTACTTC
TRBV6-6	TRBD1	TRBJ1-2	few	CASSTDRGRGFYGYTF	TGTGCCAGCAGTACGGACAGGGGGCGTGGGTTCTATGGCTACACCTTC
TRBV6-5	-	TRBJ2-7	-	CASSFRTELHEQYF	TGTGCCAGCAGTTTCAGGACAGAGCTTCACGAGCAGTACTTC
TRBV6-5	-	TRBJ2-1	-	CASSPELVGEQFF	TGTGCCAGCAGCCCTGAACTAGTCGGTGAGCAGTTCTTC
TRBV29-1	-	TRBJ2-3	many	CSVEDRTVTSTDTQYF	TGCAGCGTTGAAGATCGGACGGTGACTAGCACAGATACGCAGTATTTT
TRBV10-3	-	TRBJ2-7	many	CAIQGLTYEQYF	TGTGCCATCCAGGGCCTTACCTACGAGCAGTACTTC
TRBV7-2	-	TRBJ2-5	-	CASSWYLEDRTAQYF	TGTGCCAGCAGCTGGTATCTGGAGGATCGTACCGCGCAGTACTTC
TRBV12-3/TRBV12-4	TRBD1	TRBJ2-7	-	CASSTTGGGCSEQYF	TGTGCCAGCAGCACTACAGGGGGAGGTTGTTCCGAGCAGTACTTC
TRBV27	TRBD2	TRBJ2-3	few	CASSGSGRGTDTQYF	TGTGCCAGCAGTGGGAGCGGGAGAGGCACAGATACGCAGTATTTT
TRBV28	TRBD2	TRBJ2-3	-	CASSLFETSGRADTQYF	TGTGCCAGCAGTTTATTCGAGACTAGCGGGAGGGCAGATACGCAGTATTTT
TRBV12-3/TRBV12-4	-	TRBJ2-3	many	CASSTYTVLSTDTQYF	TGTGCCAGCAGTACTTACACGGTCTTGAGCACAGATACGCAGTATTTT
TRBV24-1	-	TRBJ2-1	-	CATSDSFPSTNEQFF	TGTGCCACCAGTGATTCGTTCCCTAGCACCAATGAGCAGTTCTTC
TRBV9	-	TRBJ2-1	-	CASSVELGIQWGNEQFF	TGTGCCAGCAGCGTAGAGCTAGGCATTCAATGGGGCAATGAGCAGTTCTTC
TRBV27	TRBD2	TRBJ2-3	few	CATQSSMGLAGDTDTQYF	TGTGCCACCCAATCCTCCATGGGACTAGCGGGAGACACAGATACGCAGTATTTT
TRBV6-6	-	TRBJ2-6	-	CASSYTFIPSGANVLTF	TGTGCCAGCAGTTACACATTTATCCCATCTGGGGCCAACGTCCTGACTTTC
TRBV12-3/TRBV12-4	-	TRBJ2-7	few	CASSLNQGSGEQYF	TGTGCCAGCAGTTTAAACCAGGGAAGCGGCGAGCAGTACTTC
TRBV5-6	-	TRBJ1-2	once	CASSLEQSTNYGYTF	TGTGCCAGCAGCTTGGAACAGAGTACTAACTATGGCTACACCTTC
TRBV27	TRBD2	TRBJ2-7	-	CASRGGGGNFYEQYF	TGTGCCAGCAGGGGCGGGGGAGGCAACTTCTACGAGCAGTACTTC
TRBV18	-	TRBJ2-5	few	CASSPAMQETQYF	TGTGCCAGCTCACCAGCGATGCAAGAGACCCAGTACTTC
TRBV12-3/TRBV12-4	TRBD1	TRBJ1-5	-	CASSRRQGTGQPQHF	TGTGCCAGCAGCCGGAGACAGGGAACGGGGCAGCCTCAGCATTTT
TRBV27	-	TRBJ2-1	few	CASSLGRQGVSYNEQFF	TGTGCCAGCAGTTTAGGGAGGCAGGGGGTGTCCTACAATGAGCAGTTCTTC
TRBV19	-	TRBJ1-2	-	CASSDDSGAQRNGYTF	TGTGCCAGTAGTGACGACTCCGGGGCCCAAAGGAATGGCTACACCTTC
TRBV11-2	-	TRBJ2-7	once	CAGRGAVYEQYF	TGTGCCGGGAGGGGGGCAGTCTACGAGCAGTACTTC
TRBV6-5	-	TRBJ2-7	many	CASSYLGRVEQYF	TGTGCCAGCAGTTACCTAGGCAGGGTCGAGCAGTACTTC
TRBV20-1	-	TRBJ1-1	-	CSALRTGNTEAFF	TGCAGTGCTTTGAGAACAGGGAACACTGAAGCTTTCTTT
TRBV7-6	-	TRBJ2-5	-	CASSLGQADGETQYF	TGTGCCAGCAGCTTAGGGCAGGCCGACGGAGAGACCCAGTACTTC
TRBV12-3/TRBV12-4	-	TRBJ1-2	-	CASTGTMGIRGHTF	TGTGCCAGCACCGGGACTATGGGGATAAGAGGCCACACCTTC
TRBV4-1	TRBD1	TRBJ1-6	-	CASSHPQGRNSPLHF	TGCGCCAGCAGCCACCCACAGGGGAGGAATTCACCCCTCCACTTT
TRBV6-6	-	TRBJ1-5	-	CASHLGPSNQPQHF	TGTGCCAGCCACTTAGGACCGAGCAATCAGCCCCAGCATTTT
TRBV27	-	TRBJ2-1	few	CASGPLLEQFF	TGTGCCAGCGGCCCCCTACTTGAGCAGTTCTTC
TRBV13	-	TRBJ1-1	-	CASSLSFGQGNTEAFF	TGTGCCAGCAGCTTAAGTTTCGGCCAGGGGAACACTGAAGCTTTCTTT
TRBV9	-	TRBJ2-7	-	CASSVGEPGYEQYF	TGTGCCAGCAGCGTAGGAGAACCGGGCTACGAGCAGTACTTC
TRBV5-1	TRBD2	TRBJ2-1	-	CASSSVTSGHNEQFF	TGCGCCAGCAGCTCAGTGACTAGCGGGCACAATGAGCAGTTCTTC